The clone carrying this TCR beta chain occurred a few times. Its antigen remains unidentified. The CDR3 covers 12 residues. V lost 0 bases to trimming and J lost 14 bases, with 13 bases between them. CDR1 and CDR2 (germline): MGHRA, YSYEKL. These data belong to a study of blood T cells in healthy people across ages. Combining a sample-barcoded 5' primer with a J-beta primer mix, a second PCR ran for about 7 to 12 cycles. Unique molecular identifiers of 12 random nucleotides labeled each cDNA. TCRdb re-called the 5' RACE reads with MiXCR, one entry per CDR3 protein. Of about 1,500,000 distinct CDR3 sequences in the sample, under 30% were seen once. Study results and limitations: Across the age range, TCR beta diversity per million T cells fell in a roughly linear way. Since the PBMCs were unsorted, naive and antigen-experienced cells could not be conclusively compared.

This chain links TRBV4-1 with TRBJ1-2; D is uncertain. The specimen sequenced was blood. The sequence was obtained from a woman aged 25 to 39 in good health. The DNA of the CDR3 is TGCGCCAGCAGCCAAGATAGGTCGCTAAGTACCTTC. This codes for CASSQDRSLSTF.